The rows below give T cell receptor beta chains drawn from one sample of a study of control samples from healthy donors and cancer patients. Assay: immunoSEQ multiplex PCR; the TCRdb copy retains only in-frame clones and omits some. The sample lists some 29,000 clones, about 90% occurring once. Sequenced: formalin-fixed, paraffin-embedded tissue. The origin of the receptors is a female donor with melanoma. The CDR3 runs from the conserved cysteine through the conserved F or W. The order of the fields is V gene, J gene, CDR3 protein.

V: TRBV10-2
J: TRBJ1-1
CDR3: CASSPTIPGGAFF

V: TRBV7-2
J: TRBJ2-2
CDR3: CASSLALASLGLFF

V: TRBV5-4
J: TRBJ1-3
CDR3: CASSQTGLAGNTIYF

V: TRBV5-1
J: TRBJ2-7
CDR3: CASSPPGYEQYF

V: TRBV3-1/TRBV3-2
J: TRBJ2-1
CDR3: CASSLRTGRDNEQFF

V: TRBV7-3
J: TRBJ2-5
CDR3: CASSPQPGETQYF

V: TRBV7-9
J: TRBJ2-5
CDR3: CASSLEGGPEETQYF

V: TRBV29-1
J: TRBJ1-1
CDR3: CSVGLPTGNTEAFF

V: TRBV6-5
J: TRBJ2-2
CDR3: CASREGRNTGELFF

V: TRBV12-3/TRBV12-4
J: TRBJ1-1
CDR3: CASSHSGGTEAFF

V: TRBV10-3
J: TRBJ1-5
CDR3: CAISEAASHQPQHF

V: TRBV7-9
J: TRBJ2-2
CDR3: CASSLVWGNTGELFF

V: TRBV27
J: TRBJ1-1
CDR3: CASSLLGLGGSAEAFF

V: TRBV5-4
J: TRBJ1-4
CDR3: CASSLAGGANEKLFF

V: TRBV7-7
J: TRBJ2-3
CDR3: CASSLAARGDTQYF

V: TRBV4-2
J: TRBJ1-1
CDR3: CASSQIEGPGNTEAFF

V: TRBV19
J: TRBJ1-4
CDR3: CASSIIAATNEKLFF

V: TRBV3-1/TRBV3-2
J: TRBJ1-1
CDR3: CASSQAGNTEAFF

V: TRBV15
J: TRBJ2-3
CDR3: CATSRDIAGTDTQYF